This T cell receptor beta chain emerged from a study of blood T cell repertoires in COVID-19. Profiled with immunoSEQ multiplex PCR; TCRdb holds only in-frame clones, not every one. Of about 270,000 clones listed, approximately 86% are singletons. The clonotype originates from a man aged 35-49 years with active or convalescent COVID-19. The specimen was peripheral blood.

The CDR3 DNA follows: TGTGCCAGCAGCTTTTCAATTAGCCCAGGGCCTTACAATGAGCAGTTCTTC. This sequence encodes CASSFSISPGPYNEQFF. This chain connects TRBV5-4 to TRBJ2-1, with D maybe TRBD1 (5 bases). Germline CDR1 is SGHNT and CDR2 is YYREEE (reference sequence). The CDR3 contains 17 residues. Trimming cost V 2 bases and J 4 bases, with 19 bases left between them.